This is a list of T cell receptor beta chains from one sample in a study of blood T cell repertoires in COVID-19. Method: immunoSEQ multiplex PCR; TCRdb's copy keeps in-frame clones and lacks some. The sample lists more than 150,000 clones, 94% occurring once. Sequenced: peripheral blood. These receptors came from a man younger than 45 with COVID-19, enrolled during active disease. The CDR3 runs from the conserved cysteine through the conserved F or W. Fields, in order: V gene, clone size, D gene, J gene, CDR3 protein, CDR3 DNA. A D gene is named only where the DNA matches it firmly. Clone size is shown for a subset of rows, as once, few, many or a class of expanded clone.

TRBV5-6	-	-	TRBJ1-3	CASSLEDNSGNTIYF	TGTGCCAGCAGCTTGGAGGACAATTCTGGAAACACCATATATTTT
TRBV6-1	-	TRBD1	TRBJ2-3	CASSERMRGQGADTQYF	TGTGCCAGCAGTGAAAGGATGAGGGGGCAGGGGGCAGATACGCAGTATTTT
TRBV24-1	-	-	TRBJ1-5	CATSDDSYNQPQHF	TGTGCCACCAGTGATGATAGTTACAATCAGCCCCAGCATTTT
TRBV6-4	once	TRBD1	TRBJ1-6	CASSFGQANSPLHF	TGTGCCAGCAGTTTCGGACAGGCTAATTCACCCCTCCACTTT
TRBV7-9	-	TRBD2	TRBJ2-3	CASSPSGGAVDTQYF	TGTGCCAGCAGCCCTAGCGGGGGGGCCGTGGATACGCAGTATTTT
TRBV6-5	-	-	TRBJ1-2	CASSPPDTPYGYTF	TGTGCCAGCTCCCCCCCGGACACCCCGTATGGCTACACCTTC
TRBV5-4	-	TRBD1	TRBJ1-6	CASSYGQGAENSPLHF	TGTGCCAGCAGTTACGGACAGGGGGCAGAGAATTCACCCCTCCACTTT
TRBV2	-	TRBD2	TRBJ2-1	CASSDGTSGGRNEQFF	TGTGCCAGCAGTGACGGGACGAGCGGGGGGCGAAATGAGCAGTTCTTC
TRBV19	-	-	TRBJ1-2	CASSRSVGPGGYTF	TGTGCCAGTAGCCGATCGGTTGGGCCTGGAGGCTACACCTTC
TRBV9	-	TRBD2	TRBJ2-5	CASSVGGGPRETQYF	TGTGCCAGCAGCGTGGGCGGGGGGCCTCGGGAGACCCAGTACTTC
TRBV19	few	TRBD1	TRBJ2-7	CASSVRDRGEQYF	TGTGCCAGTAGTGTCCGGGACAGAGGCGAGCAGTACTTC
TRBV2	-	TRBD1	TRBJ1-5	CASSTLGTGFSQPQHF	TGTGCCAGCAGTACCCTAGGGACAGGGTTCAGCCAGCCCCAGCATTTT
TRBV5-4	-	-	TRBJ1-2	CASSVDTNYGYTF	TGTGCCAGCAGCGTTGACACCAACTATGGCTACACCTTC
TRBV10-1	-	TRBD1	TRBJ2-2	CASSQGAGELFF	TGCGCCAGCAGTCAGGGGGCCGGGGAGCTGTTTTTT
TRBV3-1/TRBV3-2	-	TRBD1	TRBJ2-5	CASSPLTGDRGKPQETQYF	TGTGCCAGCAGCCCGCTAACGGGGGACAGGGGGAAACCCCAAGAGACCCAGTACTTC
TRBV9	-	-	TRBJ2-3	CASSVASTDTQYF	TGTGCCAGCAGCGTAGCTAGCACAGATACGCAGTATTTT
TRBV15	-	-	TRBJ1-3	CATSRDLDYGNTIYF	TGTGCCACCAGCAGAGATTTGGACTATGGAAACACCATATATTTT
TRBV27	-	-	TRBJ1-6	CASSDLSSYNSPLHF	TGTGCCAGCAGCGACTTGAGCTCCTATAATTCACCCCTCCACTTT
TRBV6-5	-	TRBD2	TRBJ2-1	CASSPLSGGLNEQFF	TGTGCCAGCAGTCCTCTGTCGGGGGGGCTCAATGAGCAGTTCTTC
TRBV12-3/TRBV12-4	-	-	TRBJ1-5	CASSLTGDQPQHF	TGTGCCAGCAGTTTAACCGGTGATCAGCCCCAGCATTTT
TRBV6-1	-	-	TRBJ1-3	CASSETLAVSGNTIYF	TGTGCCAGCAGTGAAACCCTAGCGGTCTCTGGAAACACCATATATTTT
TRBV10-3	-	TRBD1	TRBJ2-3	CAISEPHRGRTDTQYF	TGTGCCATCAGTGAGCCCCACAGGGGCAGGACAGATACGCAGTATTTT
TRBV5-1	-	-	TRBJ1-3	CASSLGRQDSGNTIYF	TGCGCCAGCAGCTTGGGGAGACAGGACTCTGGAAACACCATATATTTT
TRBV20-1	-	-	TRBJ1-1	CSARRVTEAFF	TGCAGTGCTAGACGCGTTACTGAAGCTTTCTTT
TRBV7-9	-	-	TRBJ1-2	CASSLGELRGYTF	TGTGCCAGCAGCTTAGGCGAGTTACGCGGCTACACCTTC
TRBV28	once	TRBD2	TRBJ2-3	CASRVWGGGPADTQYF	TGTGCCAGCAGGGTCTGGGGCGGGGGACCCGCGGATACGCAGTATTTT
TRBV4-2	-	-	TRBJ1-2	CASSQDGTGIDGYTF	TGTGCCAGCAGCCAAGACGGAACAGGGATAGATGGCTACACCTTC
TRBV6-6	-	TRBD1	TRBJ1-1	CASSYDGQVEAFF	TGTGCCAGCAGTTACGACGGACAGGTTGAAGCTTTCTTT
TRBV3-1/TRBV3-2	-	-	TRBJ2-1	CASSPEISGTGNNEQFF	TGTGCCAGCAGTCCTGAGATATCCGGGACTGGAAACAATGAGCAGTTCTTC
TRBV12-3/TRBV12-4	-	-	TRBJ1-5	CASGLNQPQHF	TGTGCCAGCGGACTAAATCAGCCCCAGCATTTT
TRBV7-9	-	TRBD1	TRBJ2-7	CASSPMTGGAYEQYF	TGTGCCAGCAGCCCCATGACAGGGGGGGCCTACGAGCAGTACTTC
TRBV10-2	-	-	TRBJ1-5	CASSESGFNQPQHF	TGCGCCAGCAGTGAATCAGGATTCAATCAGCCCCAGCATTTT
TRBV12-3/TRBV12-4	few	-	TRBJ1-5	CASSMDTQPQHF	TGTGCCAGCAGTATGGACACCCAGCCCCAGCATTTT
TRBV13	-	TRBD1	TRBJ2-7	CASSFPGQSYEQYF	TGTGCCAGCAGCTTCCCGGGACAGTCCTACGAGCAGTACTTC
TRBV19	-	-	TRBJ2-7	CASSISDSSYEQYF	TGTGCCAGTAGTATAAGCGATAGCTCCTACGAGCAGTACTTC
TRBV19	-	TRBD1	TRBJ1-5	CASSVQGARGNQPQHF	TGTGCCAGTAGTGTACAGGGGGCTAGGGGCAATCAGCCCCAGCATTTT
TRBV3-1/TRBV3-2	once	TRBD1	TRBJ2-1	CASSLGTAYGDEQFF	TGTGCCAGCAGCCTGGGGACAGCCTACGGCGATGAGCAGTTCTTC
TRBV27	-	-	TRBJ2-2	CASSLHPQGRTGELFF	TGTGCCAGCAGTTTACATCCGCAGGGGCGGACCGGGGAGCTGTTTTTT
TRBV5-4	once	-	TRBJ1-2	CASSLAADGKNGYTF	TGTGCCAGCAGCTTGGCCGCGGACGGGAAGAATGGCTACACCTTC
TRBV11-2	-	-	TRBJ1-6	CASSLRDSPLHF	TGTGCCAGCAGCTTGCGAGATTCACCCCTCCACTTT
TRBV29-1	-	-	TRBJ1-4	CSVDDGANEKLFF	TGCAGCGTGGACGACGGGGCTAATGAAAAACTGTTTTTT
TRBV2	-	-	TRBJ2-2	CASSGWPGELFF	TGTGCCAGCAGCGGGTGGCCCGGGGAGCTGTTTTTT
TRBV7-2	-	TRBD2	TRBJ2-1	CASSYTGLAGGREQFF	TGTGCCAGCAGCTACACCGGACTAGCGGGGGGTAGGGAGCAGTTCTTC